This T cell receptor beta chain was found in a study of cytomegalovirus exposure and HLA in healthy donors. Overall study findings and caveats: Sequencing depth across donors, presence/absence analyses assumed, was roughly uniform. Most CMV-associated TCR beta chains were later found to appear HLA-restricted.

PCR amplification relied on 60 Vbeta primers (plus 13 Jbeta primers). TCRdb's table, derived via immunoSEQ multiplex PCR, lists solely in-frame clones and lacks some. This sample carries more than 85,000 clones, 65% to 90% of them seen once, and the ten largest clones take about 6.9%. With regard to this clone: Its antigen is still unknown.

The CDR3 covers 14 residues. Germline CDR1 and CDR2: SNHLY and FYNNEI. The junction had 6 bases not matched to a gene; V was cut back by 5 bases and J by 8 bases. The chain employs TRBV2 and TRBJ2-1; 10 bases are a match to TRBD2. Sample: PBMCs. The receptor was derived from a man aged 25-40 years in good health and CMV-seropositive. The CDR3 sequence: CASSYSGGADEQFF. Written as DNA, the CDR3 is TGTGCCAGCAGTTACAGCGGGGGGGCCGATGAGCAGTTCTTC.